This T cell receptor beta chain was sequenced in a study of shared clonotypes between healthy human individuals. Tens of thousands of T cell genomes (about 210 ng DNA) went into each sorted-subset replicate. The repertoire was sequenced with immunoSEQ multiplex PCR; TCRdb's copy has only in-frame clones and lacks some. The data contain about 2 million clones, roughly 94% of them seen just once; the ten biggest clones take up around 0.13%. The CDR3 totals 14 residues. The germline gives CDR1 SGHVS, CDR2 FQNEAQ. Trimming pared 5 bases from V and 10 bases from J, leaving 15 bases between. This chain joins TRBV7-8 and TRBJ1-6; possibly TRBD1 for D (5 bases). Sequenced: naive CD4+ T cells sorted from blood. Stated subset: CD45RA+ positively selected. The receptor's source is a man aged 18-30 years in good health. CDR3 region: CASSLVGVRSPLHF. The CDR3 coding sequence is TGTGCCAGCAGCCTAGTGGGGGTCAGGTCACCCCTCCACTTT.